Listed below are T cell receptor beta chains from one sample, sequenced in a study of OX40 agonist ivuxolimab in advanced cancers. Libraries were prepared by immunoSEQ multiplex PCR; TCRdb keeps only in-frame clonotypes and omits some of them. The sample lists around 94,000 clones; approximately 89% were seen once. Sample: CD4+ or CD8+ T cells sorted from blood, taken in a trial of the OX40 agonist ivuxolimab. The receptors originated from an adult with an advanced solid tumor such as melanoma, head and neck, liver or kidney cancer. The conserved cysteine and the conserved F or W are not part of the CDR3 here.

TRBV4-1 ASSQTGTRTETQY
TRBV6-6 ASSYSTGGKDTQY
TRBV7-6 ASSNRGEQF
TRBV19 ASSIAARAYNEQF
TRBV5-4 ASSPDWNNEQF
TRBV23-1 APAPHSGGASGNTIY
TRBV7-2 ASSLGGQDAYEQY
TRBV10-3 AILAGRDTEAF
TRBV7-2 ASSYIGGGLVYEQF
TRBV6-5 ASTGLNSGNTIY